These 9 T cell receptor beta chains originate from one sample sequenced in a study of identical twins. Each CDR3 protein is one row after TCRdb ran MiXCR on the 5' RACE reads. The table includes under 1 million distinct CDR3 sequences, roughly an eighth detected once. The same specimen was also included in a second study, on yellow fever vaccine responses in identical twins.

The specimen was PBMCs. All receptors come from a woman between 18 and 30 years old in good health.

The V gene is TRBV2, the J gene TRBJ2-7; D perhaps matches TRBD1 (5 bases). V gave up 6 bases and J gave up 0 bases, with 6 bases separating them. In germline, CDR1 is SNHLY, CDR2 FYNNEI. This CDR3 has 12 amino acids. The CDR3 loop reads CASRQDSYEQYV. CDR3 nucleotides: TGTGCCAGCAGACAGGACTCCTACGAGCAGTACGTC.

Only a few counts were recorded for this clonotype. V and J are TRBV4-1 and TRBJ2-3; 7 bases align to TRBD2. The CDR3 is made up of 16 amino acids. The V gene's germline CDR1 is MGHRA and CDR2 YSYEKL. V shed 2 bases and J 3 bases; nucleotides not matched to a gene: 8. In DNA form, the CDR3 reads TGCGCCAGCAGCCAATCGACTAGCAAGGGTACAGATACGCAGTATTTT. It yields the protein CASSQSTSKGTDTQYF.

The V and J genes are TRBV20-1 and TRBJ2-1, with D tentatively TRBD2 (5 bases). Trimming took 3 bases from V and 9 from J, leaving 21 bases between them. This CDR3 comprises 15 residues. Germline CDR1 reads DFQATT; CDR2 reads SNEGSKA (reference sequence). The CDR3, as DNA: TGCAGTGCTAGCATAGGACTGGATCTTTGGGGTGAGCAGTTCTTC. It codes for CSASIGLDLWGEQFF.

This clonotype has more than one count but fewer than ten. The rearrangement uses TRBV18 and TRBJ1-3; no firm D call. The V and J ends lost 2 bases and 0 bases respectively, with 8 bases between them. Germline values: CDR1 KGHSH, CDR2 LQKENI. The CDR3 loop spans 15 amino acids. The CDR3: CASSPDMSSGNTIYF. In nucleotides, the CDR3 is TGTGCCAGCTCACCAGACATGAGCTCTGGAAACACCATATATTTT.

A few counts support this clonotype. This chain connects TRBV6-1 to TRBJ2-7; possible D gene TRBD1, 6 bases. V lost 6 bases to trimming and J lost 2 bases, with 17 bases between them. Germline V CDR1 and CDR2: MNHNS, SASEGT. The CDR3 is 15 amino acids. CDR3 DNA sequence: TGTGCCAGCAGCCCCGCCGGGACATCTGCCTACGAGCAGTACTTC. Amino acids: CASSPAGTSAYEQYF.

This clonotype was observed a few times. Written as DNA, the CDR3 is TGTGCCAGCTCACCACCTAGGGTCGCGGGACAGGATCCCTACGAGCAGTACTTC. Protein sequence: CASSPPRVAGQDPYEQYF. The V and J genes are TRBV18 and TRBJ2-7; 8 bases match TRBD1. V was pared by 0 bases and J by 2 bases, with 12 bases of the junction left unmatched. The CDR3 sequence is 18 residues long. Germline lookup yields CDR1 KGHSH and CDR2 LQKENI.

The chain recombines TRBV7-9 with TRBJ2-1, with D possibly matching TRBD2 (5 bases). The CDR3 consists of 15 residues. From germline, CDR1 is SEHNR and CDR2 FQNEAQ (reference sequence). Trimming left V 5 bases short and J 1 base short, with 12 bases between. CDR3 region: CASSPTGVSYNEQFF. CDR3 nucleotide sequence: TGTGCCAGCAGCCCGACCGGGGTATCCTACAATGAGCAGTTCTTC.

The DNA of the CDR3 is TGTGCCAGCAGTTACGGGGGGGCCAACACAGATACGCAGTATTTT. Translated, it gives CASSYGGANTDTQYF. The V and J genes are TRBV6-5 and TRBJ2-3, with D possibly TRBD2 on 7 matching bases. CDR1 is MNHEY, CDR2 SVGAGI, per germline. The CDR3 runs 15 residues. V lost 2 bases and J 2 bases, leaving 11 bases between the germline ends.

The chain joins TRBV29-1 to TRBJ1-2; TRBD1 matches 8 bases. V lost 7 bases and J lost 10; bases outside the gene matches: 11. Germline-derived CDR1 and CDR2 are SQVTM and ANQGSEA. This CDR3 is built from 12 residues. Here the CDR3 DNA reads TGCAGCGCTCCGGACAGGGAGTCCGTCTACACCTTC. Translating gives CSAPDRESVYTF.